The 4 T cell receptor beta chains given below trace back to one sample, sequenced in a study of blood T cell repertoires in COVID-19. This table comes from immunoSEQ multiplex PCR, and its TCRdb copy is limited to in-frame clones, with some not included. The table includes approximately 160,000 clones, about 86% detected once. Input material: peripheral blood. All receptors come from a woman older than 75 with acute or convalescent COVID-19.

This chain links TRBV10-3 with TRBJ2-3, with D maybe TRBD1 (6 bases). CDR3 length: 14 residues. Germline CDR1 ENHRY, CDR2 SYGVKD. Trimming stripped 11 bases from V and 5 bases from J, with 20 bases between. DNA for the CDR3: TGTGCCGTCTCGCCTCAGGGGCAGGGAGATACGCAGTATTTT. Residues: CAVSPQGQGDTQYF.

The rearrangement uses TRBV5-6 and TRBJ2-7, with D possibly matching TRBD1 (7 bases). V gave up 3 bases and J gave up 5 bases, with 18 bases separating them. Per germline, CDR1 SGHDT and CDR2 YYEEEE. The CDR3 covers 15 residues. The CDR3 is CASSSRGSGGDEQYF. CDR3 sequence (DNA): TGTGCCAGCAGCTCCCGGGGGTCAGGGGGTGACGAGCAGTACTTC.

J is TRBJ2-3 and V is TRBV6-4; TRBD1 matches at 8 bases. CDR1 is MRHNA and CDR2 is SNTAGT in the germline V gene. The CDR3 sequence is 18 residues long. Trimming cost V 10 bases and J 4 bases; bases outside gene matches: 22. CDR3 residues: CATPDGQGPSVLADTQYF. The CDR3 nucleotides read TGTGCCACTCCGGATGGACAGGGCCCTTCTGTACTCGCAGATACGCAGTATTTT.

The chain employs TRBV4-2 and TRBJ2-3; 14 bases fit TRBD2. The germline V gene has CDR1 LGHNA and CDR2 YNFKEQ. This CDR3 spans 18 amino acids. Losses at the gene ends were 5 bases for V and 0 bases for J; bases not matched to a gene: 7. DNA for the CDR3: TGTGCCAGCAGCACTAGACTAGCGGGGGGGTCTAGCACAGATACGCAGTATTTT. Translation: CASSTRLAGGSSTDTQYF.